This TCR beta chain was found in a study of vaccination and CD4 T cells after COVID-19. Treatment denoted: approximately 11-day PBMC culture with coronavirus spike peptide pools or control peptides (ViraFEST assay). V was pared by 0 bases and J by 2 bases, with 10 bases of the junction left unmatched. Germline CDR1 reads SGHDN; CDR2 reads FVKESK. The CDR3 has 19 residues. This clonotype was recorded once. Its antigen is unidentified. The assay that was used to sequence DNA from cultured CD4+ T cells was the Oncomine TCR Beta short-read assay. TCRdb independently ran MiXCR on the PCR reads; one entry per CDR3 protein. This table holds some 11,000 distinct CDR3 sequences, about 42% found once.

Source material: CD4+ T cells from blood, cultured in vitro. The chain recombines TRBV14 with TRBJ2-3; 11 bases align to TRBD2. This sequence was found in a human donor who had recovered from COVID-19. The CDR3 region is CASSQDPFLAGGNTDTQYF. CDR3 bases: TGTGCCAGCAGCCAAGATCCTTTTCTAGCGGGGGGCAACACAGATACGCAGTATTTT.